This TCR beta chain emerged from a study of shared clonotypes between healthy human individuals. About the research overall: Three plates were used per donor for CD4 naive, three for CD4 memory, two for CD8 naive and one for CD8 memory.

The V gene lost 4 bases and the J gene lost 1 base, with 11 bases spanning the gap. The CDR3 spans 14 residues. In germline, CDR1 is SGHRS, CDR2 YFSETQ. The input for sorted-subset replicate PCRs was around 0.2 ug DNA, 25,000 to 30,000 T cell genomes. The method was immunoSEQ multiplex PCR; TCRdb's version includes in-frame clones alone and lacks a portion of them. The sample lists approximately 1.5 million clones, approximately 98.5% seen once, with approximately 0.4% in the top ten. Turning to this clone: The same CDR3 is also encoded by other DNA sequences in this sample.

The J gene is TRBJ2-5, the V gene TRBV5-1; D is possibly TRBD1 (6 bases). The sample taken for sequencing was naive CD4+ T cells sorted from blood. This sample's subset: CD45RA+ positively selected. This receptor was taken from a man aged 30-40 years in good health. Written as DNA, the CDR3 is TGCGCCAGCAGCCTTGGACAGCCCCAAGAGACCCAGTACTTC. This sequence encodes CASSLGQPQETQYF. Variable domain in full (rest from reference TRBV5-1 and TRBJ2-5): KAGVTQTPRYLIKTRGQQVTLSCSPISGHRSVSWYQQTPGQGLQFLFEYFSETQRNKGNFPGRFSGRQFSNSRSEMNVSTLELGDSALYLCASSLGQPQETQYFGPGTRLLVL.